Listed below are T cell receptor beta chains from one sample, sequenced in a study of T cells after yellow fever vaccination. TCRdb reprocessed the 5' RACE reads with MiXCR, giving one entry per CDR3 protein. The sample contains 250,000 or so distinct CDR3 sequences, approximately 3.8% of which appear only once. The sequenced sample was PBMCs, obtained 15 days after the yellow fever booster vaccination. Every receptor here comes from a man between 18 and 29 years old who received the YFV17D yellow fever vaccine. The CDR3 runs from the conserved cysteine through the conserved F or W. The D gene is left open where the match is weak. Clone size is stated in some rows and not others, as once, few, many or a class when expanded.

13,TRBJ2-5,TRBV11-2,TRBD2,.,TGTGCCAGCAGCTCCCCAGCGGGGGAGACCCAGTACTTC,CASSSPAGETQYF
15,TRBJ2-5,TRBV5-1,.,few,TGCGCCAGCAGCTTCCCTGGGATAGAGGGAGAGACCCAGTACTTC,CASSFPGIEGETQYF
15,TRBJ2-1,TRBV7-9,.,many,TGTGCCAGCAGCCGATATGGCGGGGACTACAATGAGCAGTTCTTC,CASSRYGGDYNEQFF
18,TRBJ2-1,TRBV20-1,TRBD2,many,TGCAGTGCCCCCTTAACTCTAGCGGGGGGTCAAACTTCTCGGGAGCAGTTCTTC,CSAPLTLAGGQTSREQFF
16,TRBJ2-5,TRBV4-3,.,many,TGCGCCAGCAGCCAAGATGGGCTAGCAGGCTTAAAGACCCAGTACTTC,CASSQDGLAGLKTQYF
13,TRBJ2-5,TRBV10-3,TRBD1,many,TGTGCCATCAGTGACAGGGGGCGGGAGACCCAGTACTTC,CAISDRGRETQYF
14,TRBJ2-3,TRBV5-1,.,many,TGCGCCAGCAGCTCTCGGGACGCGGCAGATACGCAGTATTTT,CASSSRDAADTQYF
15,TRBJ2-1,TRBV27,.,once,TGTGCCAGCAGAGACGGGGGCCTCTCCTACAATGAGCAGTTCTTC,CASRDGGLSYNEQFF
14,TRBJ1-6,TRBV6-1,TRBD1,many,TGTGCCAGCAAAGGGACAGGGGGGGATTCACCCCTCCACTTT,CASKGTGGDSPLHF
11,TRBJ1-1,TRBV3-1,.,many,TGTGCCAGCAGCTACCGGGACGAGGCTTTCTTT,CASSYRDEAFF
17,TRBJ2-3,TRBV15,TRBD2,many,TGTGCCACCAGCAGAGGTGCGACTAGCGGGGGTTTAGATACGCAGTATTTT,CATSRGATSGGLDTQYF
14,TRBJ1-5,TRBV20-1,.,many,TGCAGTGCTAGTGGTGGGGCAGCGAGCCAGCCCCAGCATTTT,CSASGGAASQPQHF
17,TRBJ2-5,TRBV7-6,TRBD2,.,TGTGCCAGCAGCTTAGTTTCTAGCGGGGGATTTCAAGAGACCCAGTACTTC,CASSLVSSGGFQETQYF
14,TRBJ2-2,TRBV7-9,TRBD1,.,TGTGCCAGCGGACCGACAGGGGAGACCGGGGAGCTGTTTTTT,CASGPTGETGELFF
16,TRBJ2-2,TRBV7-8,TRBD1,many,TGTGCCAGCAGCCCGGGACAGGTATCGAACACCGGGGAGCTGTTTTTT,CASSPGQVSNTGELFF
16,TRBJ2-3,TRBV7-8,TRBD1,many,TGTGCCAGCAGCAGATCGACAGGGGAGGGCACAGATACGCAGTATTTT,CASSRSTGEGTDTQYF
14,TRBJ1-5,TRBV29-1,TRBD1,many,TGCAGCGTTGGACAGGGTAGGAGCAATCAGCCCCAGCATTTT,CSVGQGRSNQPQHF
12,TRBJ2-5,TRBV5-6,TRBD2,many,TGTGCCAGCAGCCCCTCGGGGGGTACCCAGTACTTC,CASSPSGGTQYF
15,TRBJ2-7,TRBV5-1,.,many,TGCGCCAGCAGCCCTGGGAGGGACAGCCCCTACGAGCAGTACTTC,CASSPGRDSPYEQYF
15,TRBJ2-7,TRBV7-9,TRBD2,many,TGTGCCAGCAGCTTAGGATGGACTAGCGGCTACGAGCAGTACTTC,CASSLGWTSGYEQYF
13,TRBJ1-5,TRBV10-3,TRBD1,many,TGTGCCATCCGACAGGGCCTCAATCAGCCCCAGCATTTT,CAIRQGLNQPQHF
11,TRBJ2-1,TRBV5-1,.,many,TGCGCCAGCAGTAATAGAAATGAGCAGTTCTTC,CASSNRNEQFF
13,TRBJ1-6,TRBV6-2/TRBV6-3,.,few,TGTGCCAGCCAGGAGGCAGACCATTCACCCCTCCACTTT,CASQEADHSPLHF
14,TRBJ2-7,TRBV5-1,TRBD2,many,TGCGCCAGCAGCCTAGGGGACTACCATGGGGAGCAGTACTTC,CASSLGDYHGEQYF
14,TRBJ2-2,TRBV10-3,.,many,TGTGCCATCAAAGGGGTGGCGAACACCGGGGAGCTGTTTTTT,CAIKGVANTGELFF
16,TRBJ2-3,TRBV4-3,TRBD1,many,TGCGCCAGCAGCCAAGACTTGGGACAGCCGACAGATACGCAGTATTTT,CASSQDLGQPTDTQYF
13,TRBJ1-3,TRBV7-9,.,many,TGTGCCAGCAGCACCGGACAGAAAGACACCATATATTTT,CASSTGQKDTIYF
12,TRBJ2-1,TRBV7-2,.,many,TGTGCCAGCAGCCTCACATACAATGAGCAGTTCTTC,CASSLTYNEQFF
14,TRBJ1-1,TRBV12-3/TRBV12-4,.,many,TGTGCCAGCAGTTTGAATTCCTGGAACACTGAAGCTTTCTTT,CASSLNSWNTEAFF